What follows is one T cell receptor (beta chain) and its context. Its antigen is not known. These data belong to a study of OX40 agonist ivuxolimab in advanced cancers. Across the study: The study gave patients intravenous ivuxolimab at 0.01 to 10 mg/kg every 2 weeks.

Clones were read by immunoSEQ multiplex PCR, and TCRdb kept only the in-frame ones, dropping some. The sample carries tens of thousands of clones, 91% recorded once. Study outcomes and limitations: At 0.1-3.0 mg/kg, partial responders had clonal expansion among the lowest observed.

CDR1 and CDR2 from the germline V gene are SEHNR and FQNEAQ (reference sequence). V was pared by 0 bases and J by 14 bases, with 20 bases of the junction left unmatched. The CDR3 loop spans 18 amino acids. The receptor was isolated from an adult with an advanced solid tumor such as melanoma, head and neck, liver or kidney cancer. Sample: CD4+ or CD8+ T cells sorted from blood, taken in a trial of the OX40 agonist ivuxolimab. This sequence joins TRBV7-9 and TRBJ1-4; 8 positions agree with TRBD1. The CDR3 bases are TGTGCCAGCAGCTTAGCCCGGTTGATAATGACAGGGGAATTACGGCTGTTTTTT. Its protein is CASSLARLIMTGELRLFF.